The 25 T cell receptor beta chains reported below all come from one sample, sequenced in a study of blood T cell repertoires in COVID-19. Assay: immunoSEQ multiplex PCR; the TCRdb copy retains only in-frame clones and omits some. Here the sample spans around 250,000 clones, approximately 85% being singletons. Sequencing was carried out using PBMCs or T cells enriched from blood (not recorded which). The receptors originated from a woman aged 45-60 years who had recovered from COVID-19.

This chain links TRBV5-1 with TRBJ1-6; D not certain. Trimming stripped 0 bases from V and 9 bases from J, with 7 bases between. The CDR3 consists of 13 residues. Germline V gene lookup returns CDR1 SGHRS and CDR2 YFSETQ. The CDR3 coding sequence is TGCGCCAGCAGCTTGGTACCCGGTTCACCCCTCCACTTT. Protein: CASSLVPGSPLHF.

The V and J genes are TRBV28 and TRBJ2-6; 9 nucleotides match TRBD1. The CDR3 extends over 20 amino acids. Germline CDR1 MDHEN, CDR2 SYDVKM. Trimming removed 3 bases from V and 0 bases from J; junction bases left unmatched: 12. The CDR3 DNA is TGTGCCAGCAGTTTTGGGCCCCGGGACAGGGCGAACTCTGGGGCCAACGTCCTGACTTTC. As protein: CASSFGPRDRANSGANVLTF.

The chain joins TRBV29-1 to TRBJ2-3; 8 bases map to TRBD2. The CDR3 extends over 13 amino acids. Germline V gene sequence: CDR1 SQVTM, CDR2 ANQGSEA. With V trimmed by 5 bases and J by 5 bases, 6 bases remained unmatched. The CDR3 DNA sequence: TGCAGCGTTCGGAGCGGGAGAATAGATACGCAGTATTTT. This sequence encodes CSVRSGRIDTQYF.

This chain connects TRBV29-1 to TRBJ2-4; no clear D. Per germline, CDR1 SQVTM and CDR2 ANQGSEA. The CDR3 runs 13 residues. V lost 0 bases to trimming and J lost 5 bases, with 8 bases between them. The CDR3 here is CSVEEEPQNIQYF. CDR3 sequence (DNA): TGCAGCGTTGAAGAAGAGCCGCAAAACATTCAGTACTTC. The full variable domain, in which reference TRBV29-1 and TRBJ2-4 provide the parts outside the CDR3, is SAVISQKPSRDICQRGTSLTIQCQVDSQVTMMFWYRQQPGQSLTLIATANQGSEATYESGFVIDKFPISRPNLTFSTLTVSNMSPEDSSIYLCSVEEEPQNIQYFGAGTRLSVL.

Remarks on this clone: Other DNA sequences in this specimen translate into the identical CDR3. V is TRBV2 and J is TRBJ2-1; D unclear. The CDR3 contains 13 residues. Trimming removed 6 bases from V and 0 bases from J, with 6 bases in between. Per the germline V gene, CDR1 is SNHLY and CDR2 is FYNNEI. CDR3 DNA: TGTGCCAGCAGCGATAGCTCCTACAATGAGCAGTTCTTC. Translation gives CASSDSSYNEQFF.

This clone was detected a few times. J is TRBJ2-3 and V is TRBV2; D is ambiguous. Trimming removed 4 bases from V and 2 bases from J, with 4 bases in between. The CDR3 sequence is 12 residues long. The germline V gene has CDR1 SNHLY and CDR2 FYNNEI. The CDR3, as DNA: TGTGCCAGCAGTGCTCTCACAGATACGCAGTATTTT. Translation gives CASSALTDTQYF.

J is TRBJ2-5 and V is TRBV9; TRBD1 matches at 9 bases. The V and J ends lost 3 bases and 4 bases, in that order; junction bases with no gene match: 7. The CDR3 sequence is 15 residues long. Germline-derived CDR1 and CDR2 are SGDLS and YYNGEE. Here the CDR3 reads CASSAGTGNAETQYF. The CDR3 DNA reads as TGTGCCAGCAGCGCCGGGACAGGGAACGCAGAGACCCAGTACTTC.

The chain employs TRBV11-2 and TRBJ2-7, with D tentatively TRBD2 (6 bases). Per the germline V gene, CDR1 is SGHAT and CDR2 is FQNNGV. The V end was cut by 8 bases, the J end by 0 bases, with 20 bases between. The CDR3 loop spans 16 amino acids. This CDR3 reads CASRKLGGRTSYEQYF. CDR3 in DNA: TGTGCCAGCCGCAAGCTCGGTGGGAGGACCTCCTACGAGCAGTACTTC.

This rearrangement joins TRBV6-5 to TRBJ2-6; a weak D match, TRBD2 (6 bases). Germline CDR1 and CDR2: MNHEY and SVGAGI. V was clipped by 8 bases and J by 0 bases, with 11 bases between them. This CDR3 has 15 amino acids. The CDR3 DNA reads TGTGCCAGCCGACTAGGGTTCTCTGGGGCCAACGTCCTGACTTTC. This encodes CASRLGFSGANVLTF.

This clone has only a few counts. This chain connects TRBV28 to TRBJ1-2, with 10 bases that match TRBD1. The length of the CDR3 is 14 residues. J was trimmed by 5 bases and V by 8 bases; bases with no gene match: 8. Germline V gene lookup returns CDR1 MDHEN and CDR2 SYDVKM. The CDR3 sequence is CASASGQGRYGYTF. The CDR3 DNA sequence: TGTGCCAGCGCCTCGGGACAGGGGAGGTATGGCTACACCTTC.

J is TRBJ1-2 and V is TRBV5-1; 11 bases are shared with TRBD1. This CDR3 spans 16 amino acids. Germline V gene lookup returns CDR1 SGHRS and CDR2 YFSETQ. V gave up 2 bases and J gave up 5 bases; unmatched junction bases: 8. CDR3 in amino acids: CASSFSADRGRYGYTF. The CDR3, as DNA: TGCGCCAGCAGCTTCTCTGCGGACAGGGGGCGTTATGGCTACACCTTC.

The J gene is TRBJ2-7, the V gene TRBV5-1, with 10 bases identical to TRBD1. The CDR3 contains 14 residues. The trim removed 4 bases at V and 4 bases at J, leaving 5 bases unmatched. The germline V gene encodes CDR1 SGHRS and CDR2 YFSETQ. The chain's CDR3 is CASSTRQGAYEQYF. The CDR3 DNA follows: TGCGCCAGCAGCACACGACAGGGGGCTTACGAGCAGTACTTC. The whole variable domain, filled in from reference TRBV5-1 and TRBJ2-7, reads KAGVTQTPRYLIKTRGQQVTLSCSPISGHRSVSWYQQTPGQGLQFLFEYFSETQRNKGNFPGRFSGRQFSNSRSEMNVSTLELGDSALYLCASSTRQGAYEQYFGPGTRLTVT.

J is TRBJ2-7 and V is TRBV3-1 (or the pseudogene TRBV3-2); D is uncertain. Germline CDR1 reads LGHDT; CDR2 reads YNNKEL (reference sequence). Trimming stripped 4 bases from V and 0 bases from J, with 10 bases between. The CDR3 has 14 residues. CDR3 protein: CASSLALSSYEQYF. DNA of the CDR3: TGTGCCAGCAGCCTTGCGCTGAGCTCCTACGAGCAGTACTTC.

V is TRBV18 and J is TRBJ2-5, with TRBD1 as a possible D gene (6 bases). Germline assignment: CDR1 KGHSH and CDR2 LQKENI. V lost 6 bases, J lost 2 bases, and 16 bases lay in between. The length of the CDR3 is 15 residues. The CDR3 bases are TGTGCCAGCTCCTCATCCTTCAGGGGTCAAGAGACCCAGTACTTC. It encodes CASSSSFRGQETQYF. Variable domain in full (rest from reference TRBV18 and TRBJ2-5): NAGVMQNPRHLVRRRGQEARLRCSPMKGHSHVYWYRQLPEEGLKFMVYLQKENIIDESGMPKERFSAEFPKEGPSILRIQQVVRGDSAAYFCASSSSFRGQETQYFGPGTRLLVL.

The J gene is TRBJ1-4, the V gene TRBV24-1; TRBD1 is a possible D gene (6 bases). The CDR3 spans 15 residues. CDR1 is KGHDR and CDR2 is SFDVKD in the germline V gene. V was clipped by 5 bases and J by 4 bases, with 13 bases between them. CDR3 coding DNA: TGTGCCACCAGTGGAGGGACAACCGGTAATGAAAAACTGTTTTTT. It specifies CATSGGTTGNEKLFF.

J is TRBJ2-3 and V is TRBV25-1; tentatively, D is TRBD2 (5 bases). This CDR3 region has 10 residues. Germline V gene data show CDR1 as MGHDK and CDR2 as SYGVNS. Trimming took 10 bases from V and 10 from J, leaving 12 bases between them. The CDR3 nucleotides are TGTGCCACGAGCGGCCCCCCGCAGTATTTT. The encoded protein is CATSGPPQYF.

This sequence joins TRBV2 and TRBJ2-5; TRBD1 matches at 10 bases. The CDR3 has 13 amino acids. The J segment lost 4 bases and the V segment lost 6 bases, leaving 2 bases of the junction unmatched. CDR1 and CDR2 from the germline V gene are SNHLY and FYNNEI. Written as DNA, the CDR3 is TGTGCCAGCAGCGACAGGGGGCGAGAGACCCAGTACTTC. Protein product: CASSDRGRETQYF.

The chain recombines TRBV11-2 with TRBJ1-1, with 10 nucleotides matching TRBD1. CDR3 length equals 16 residues. Germline lookup yields CDR1 SGHAT and CDR2 FQNNGV. J gave up 4 bases and V 4 bases, and 9 bases lay outside the gene matches. The CDR3 is CASSSGTGVGGTEAFF. CDR3 sequence (DNA): TGTGCCAGCAGCTCCGGGACAGGGGTCGGTGGCACTGAAGCTTTCTTT.

The V call is TRBV21-1, the J call TRBJ2-6; TRBD1 is taken as the D call from the table, unchecked against the DNA. TRBV21-1 is tagged as a pseudogene. This CDR3 has 15 residues. DNA of the CDR3: TGTGCCAGCAGAGCTTCAGGGGCTGGGGCCAACGTCCTGACTTTC. It translates to CASRASGAGANVLTF.

This clone was observed once. The chain uses TRBV5-1 and TRBJ1-1; D might be TRBD1 (6 bases). Trimming shortened V by 2 bases and J by 0 bases, and 8 bases separated the two germline ends. This CDR3 is 14 amino acids long. Germline loops: CDR1 SGHRS, CDR2 YFSETQ. DNA of the CDR3: TGCGCCAGCAGCTTCGACAGGTTGAACACTGAAGCTTTCTTT. Its protein is CASSFDRLNTEAFF.

This chain links TRBV27 with TRBJ2-1; tentative D call: TRBD2 (7 bases). V gave up 6 bases and J gave up 5 bases, with 20 bases separating them. CDR1 is MNHEY, CDR2 SMNVEV, per germline (reference sequence). The CDR3 contains 16 residues. The CDR3: CASSGPTAGTNNEQFF. In nucleotides, the CDR3 is TGTGCCAGCAGCGGACCCACAGCGGGGACAAACAATGAGCAGTTCTTC.

The chain combines TRBV14 with TRBJ2-1; 8 bases agree with TRBD2. This CDR3 is 16 amino acids long. V was pared by 0 bases and J by 8 bases, with 9 bases of the junction left unmatched. Germline V gene data show CDR1 as SGHDN and CDR2 as FVKESK. The DNA for the CDR3 is TGTGCCAGCAGCCAAGAGGCTAGCGGGTTTTACGATGAGCAGTTCTTC. Translated: CASSQEASGFYDEQFF.

This clone was detected only a few times. The chain uses TRBV27 and TRBJ1-5; 8 nucleotides align to TRBD1. The V gene end was trimmed by 5 bases and the J gene end by 4 bases; junction bases not matched to a gene: 10. Germline-derived CDR1 and CDR2 are MNHEY and SMNVEV (reference sequence). The CDR3 sequence is 16 residues long. CDR3 protein: CASSPYSDRGNQPQHF. The CDR3 bases are TGTGCCAGCAGTCCTTATTCAGACAGGGGTAATCAGCCCCAGCATTTT.

The J gene is TRBJ1-5, the V gene TRBV25-1; TRBD1 is a possible D gene (6 bases). Per germline, CDR1 MGHDK and CDR2 SYGVNS. The CDR3 runs 16 residues. The ends were cut back, 5 bases at V and 2 bases at J, with 16 bases in the middle. The CDR3 DNA reads TGTGCCAGCAGTACTCTCCCAGGGGCGCGCAATCAGCCCCAGCATTTT. Translated: CASSTLPGARNQPQHF.

The chain carries TRBV7-2 and TRBJ1-1, with a tentative D call TRBD1 (6 bases). Germline V gives CDR1 SGHTA, CDR2 FQGNSA. CDR3 size: 14 residues. V was clipped by 5 bases and J by 3 bases, with 13 bases between them. The CDR3 is CASSTQGGDTEAFF. The CDR3 DNA reads as TGTGCCAGCAGCACACAGGGAGGGGACACTGAAGCTTTCTTT. The full variable domain, with the rest looked up from reference TRBV7-2 and TRBJ1-1, is GAGVSQSPSNKVTEKGKDVELRCDPISGHTALYWYRQSLGQGLEFLIYFQGNSAPDKSGLPSDRFSAERTGGSVSTLTIQRTQQEDSAVYLCASSTQGGDTEAFFGQGTRLTVV.